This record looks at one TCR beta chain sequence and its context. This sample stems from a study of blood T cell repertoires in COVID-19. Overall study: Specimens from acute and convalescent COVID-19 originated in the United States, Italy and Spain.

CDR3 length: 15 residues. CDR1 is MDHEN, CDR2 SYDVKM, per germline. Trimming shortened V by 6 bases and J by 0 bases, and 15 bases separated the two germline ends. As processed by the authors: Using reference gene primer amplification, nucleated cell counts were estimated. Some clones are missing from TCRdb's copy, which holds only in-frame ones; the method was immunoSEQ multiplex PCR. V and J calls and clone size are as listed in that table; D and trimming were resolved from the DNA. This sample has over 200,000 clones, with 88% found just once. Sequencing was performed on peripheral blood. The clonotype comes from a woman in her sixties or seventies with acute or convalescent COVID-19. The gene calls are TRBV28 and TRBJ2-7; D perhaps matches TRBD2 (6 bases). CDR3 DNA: TGTGCCAGCAGCCCTAGCGAAAAGGGCTCCTACGAGCAGTACTTC. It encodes CASSPSEKGSYEQYF.